The rows below give T cell receptor beta chains drawn from one sample of a study of T cell repertoires in cytomegalovirus infection. In TCRdb, the reads were re-called with MiXCR into one record per CDR3 protein. The table lists about 740,000 distinct CDR3 sequences, approximately 34% of them singletons. The specimen sequenced was PBMCs. The receptor source for this set is a human donor in good health (CMV status not recorded). Some clones in this sample may be carry-over from other donors' samples. The conserved cysteine and the conserved F or W are not part of the CDR3 here.

>TRBJ2-7|TRBV6-6
ASSYYRQQVTYEQY
>TRBJ2-3|TRBV28
ASSLLERYTDTQY
>TRBJ2-3|TRBV6-1
ASSRTGATDTQY
>TRBJ2-5|TRBV5-6
ASSLGLTRRETQY
>TRBJ2-2|TRBV6-2/TRBV6-3
ASSWTASNTGELF
>TRBJ2-1|TRBV7-2
ASSLVAQSSYNEQF
>TRBJ1-4|TRBV12-3/TRBV12-4
ASSLEQRNEKLF
>TRBJ1-1|TRBV20-1
SAISDRGGTEAF
>TRBJ2-7|TRBV28
ASSSTGRHSYEQY
>TRBJ2-1|TRBV7-2
ASILFSGGNNEQF
>TRBJ1-3|TRBV4-2
ASSQGKNTIY
>TRBJ1-1|TRBV5-1
ASSIQGALNTEAF
>TRBJ2-7|TRBV7-6
ASSPHDIYEQY
>TRBJ2-1|TRBV28
ASSLPGQQF
>TRBJ2-7|TRBV7-6
ASSHGLAGSYEQY
>TRBJ1-2|TRBV27
ARPGGAAGQGASVYGYT
>TRBJ2-1|TRBV12-3/TRBV12-4
ASSGQGGHNEQL
>TRBJ2-7|TRBV7-2
ASSFTIGPGEQY
>TRBJ2-5|TRBV7-9
ASSLTSWYNVETQY
>TRBJ1-1|TRBV12-3/TRBV12-4
ASSDRGIGAF
>TRBJ1-5|TRBV20-1
SAHRGGGNQPQH
>TRBJ2-4|TRBV5-6
ASSSGGAGMSQY
>TRBJ1-4|TRBV7-2
AGGSATNEKLF
>TRBJ1-5|TRBV7-2
ASSPGRGAGAHNQPQH
>TRBJ1-6|TRBV20-1
SARPGDLFNSPLH
>TRBJ2-1|TRBV9
ASSGPGSGAEQRSYNEQF
>TRBJ2-1|TRBV7-8
ASSLALSYNEQF
>TRBJ2-1|TRBV19
ASSPAWESSYNEQF
>TRBJ2-7|TRBV7-9
ASSSGGTGIYEQY
>TRBJ1-3|TRBV7-9
ASSLDPALGNTID
>TRBJ2-7|TRBV11-2
ASSLEGVPTYEQY
>TRBJ2-5|TRBV7-3
ASSLTGGDETQY
>TRBJ2-1|TRBV10-1
ASSGGSGGTYNEQF
>TRBJ2-1|TRBV12-3/TRBV12-4
ASSWGTSGGAYNEQF
>TRBJ2-7|TRBV29-1
SGGEGKDYEQY
>TRBJ1-2|TRBV12-3/TRBV12-4
ASSRPRDSYGYT
>TRBJ1-1|TRBV5-4
ASSLERGLDTEAF
>TRBJ2-7|TRBV28
ATQTPRQGSYEQY
>TRBJ1-1|TRBV7-8
ASSSGTTTEAF
>TRBJ2-5|TRBV7-2
ASSRPGAETQY
>TRBJ1-1|TRBV25-1
ASSEDGDRLTSEAF
>TRBJ2-7|TRBV12-3/TRBV12-4
ASSFHGQRYEQY
>TRBJ1-6|TRBV27
ASSNRPLQGINSPLH
>TRBJ1-6|TRBV6-5
ASSYSGRYNSPLH
>TRBJ2-1|TRBV28
ASSQSGAVRNEQF
>TRBJ1-2|TRBV6-1
ASTPVGDLFYGYT
>TRBJ2-3|TRBV7-2
ASSSAGTDTQY
>TRBJ1-5|TRBV6-1
ASRKTTGGFQPQH
>TRBJ2-2|TRBV2
ASGSPNTGELF
>TRBJ1-3|TRBV7-2
ASSLGGRLSGNTIY